The T cell receptor beta chain under discussion was sequenced for a study of spatial heterogeneity in lung cancer. Germline V lookup: CDR1 MNHEY, CDR2 SVGAGI. CDR3 length: 19 residues. J lost 4 bases, V lost 4 bases, and 19 bases had no gene match. Time point meaning: sample taken at primary tumor resection. Patients with untreated early-stage non-small cell lung cancer, numbering 72, were the donors. TCRdb called the 5' RACE reads again in MiXCR, with one record for every CDR3 protein. Here the sample spans 40,000 to 50,000 distinct CDR3 sequences, roughly an eighth being singletons. The receptor's source is a male donor with early-stage non-small cell lung cancer. The chain is built from TRBV6-5 and TRBJ1-1; 9 nucleotides line up with TRBD1. Here the sequenced sample was PBMCs, taken at surgery. CDR3 coding DNA: TGTGCCAGCAGTTCGACCCCGGGACAGGGATGGCCCGGGGGCACTGAAGCTTTCTTT. Translation: CASSSTPGQGWPGGTEAFF.